The 12 T cell receptor beta chains reported below all come from one sample, sequenced in a study of shared T cell receptors in the human thymus. Assay: immunoSEQ multiplex PCR; the TCRdb copy retains only in-frame clones and omits some. The table includes hundreds of thousands of clones, approximately 83% detected once. These same records also appear under a second study, on human thymus T cells.

The sequenced material came from thymocytes. The receptors originated from a girl in the first two years of life with a congenital heart defect.

The chain links TRBV9 to TRBJ1-4; D is ambiguous. This CDR3 has 19 residues. Between the trimmed V and J ends, which lost 4 bases and 6 bases, there was a span of 28 bases. Germline V gene lookup returns CDR1 SGDLS and CDR2 YYNGEE. CDR3 sequence (DNA): TGTGCCAGCAGCCCAAGCGTAGGGATGGTAGAGGGAGAGGATGAAAAACTGTTTTTT. Translating gives CASSPSVGMVEGEDEKLFF.

In this sample, this clone turned up a few times. The genes are TRBV4-1 and TRBJ2-5; TRBD1 aligns across 7 bases. Germline V gene sequence: CDR1 MGHRA, CDR2 YSYEKL. The CDR3 runs 16 residues. With V trimmed by 2 bases and J by 1 base, 7 bases remained unmatched. The CDR3 nucleotides read TGCGCCAGCAGCCAAAGTCCTGGGACAGTCCAAGAGACCCAGTACTTC. The encoded protein is CASSQSPGTVQETQYF.

The chain employs TRBV4-3 and TRBJ1-6, with 8 bases matching TRBD1. This CDR3 is built from 18 residues. Germline V CDR1 and CDR2: LGHNA, YSLEER. The V gene end was trimmed by 0 bases and the J gene end by 2 bases; junction bases not matched to a gene: 6. The CDR3 DNA sequence: TGCGCCAGCAGCCAAGAAAGGACAGGGAACACCTATAATTCACCCCTCCACTTT. Translating gives CASSQERTGNTYNSPLHF.

This chain uses TRBV28 with TRBJ1-3, with TRBD1 matching over 7 bases. The CDR3 runs to 18 residues. Looked up from germline, CDR1 is MDHEN and CDR2 is SYDVKM. With V trimmed by 6 bases and J by 7 bases, 21 bases remained unmatched. The CDR3 sequence: CASRSYRQGKDRRNTIYF. The CDR3 region has the DNA TGTGCCAGCAGATCTTACCGACAGGGAAAGGACCGGAGGAACACCATATATTTT. Based on the CDR3 plus reference TRBV28 and TRBJ1-3, the full variable domain is DVKVTQSSRYLVKRTGEKVFLECVQDMDHENMFWYRQDPGLGLRLIYFSYDVKMKEKGDIPEGYSVSREKKERFSLILESASTNQTSMYLCASRSYRQGKDRRNTIYFGEGSWLTVV.

The chain combines TRBV27 with TRBJ2-3; D unresolved. Deletions cut 2 bases from V and 2 bases from J, with 8 bases between. Germline values: CDR1 MNHEY, CDR2 SMNVEV (reference sequence). This CDR3 spans 14 amino acids. The CDR3 is CASSLTLPTDTQYF. The CDR3, as DNA: TGTGCCAGCAGTTTAACACTACCCACAGATACGCAGTATTTT.

The gene calls are TRBV4-2 and TRBJ2-7; TRBD1 agrees at 7 bases. The CDR3 totals 14 residues. CDR1 and CDR2 from the germline V gene are LGHNA and YNFKEQ. Trimming removed 1 base from V and 3 bases from J; junction bases left unmatched: 3. The CDR3 loop is CASSQVWDSYEQYF. The CDR3 nucleotides are TGTGCCAGCAGCCAAGTGTGGGACAGCTACGAGCAGTACTTC.

This clone was counted once. The rearrangement joins TRBV18 to TRBJ1-5; no clear D gene. The CDR3 length is 16 residues. The germline gives CDR1 KGHSH, CDR2 LQKENI. V was shortened by 0 bases and J by 2 bases, with 11 bases between the two germline ends. The CDR3 nucleotides read TGTGCCAGCTCACCACCGTATAGGAGGGGCAATCAGCCCCAGCATTTT. Translated: CASSPPYRRGNQPQHF.

The chain is built from TRBV29-1 and TRBJ1-5, with a tentative D call TRBD1 (5 bases). V shed 3 bases and J shed 0 bases, with 12 bases lying between them. CDR1 and CDR2 from the germline V gene are SQVTM and ANQGSEA. This CDR3 contains 15 residues. The CDR3 sequence is CSVDTGDNSNQPQHF. Written as DNA, the CDR3 is TGCAGCGTTGACACGGGGGATAATAGCAATCAGCCCCAGCATTTT.

Concerning this clone: The junction shows a germline mismatch at one end, possibly a read error. This same CDR3 is encoded by further DNA sequences in the sample. V usage is TRBV4-3 and J usage is TRBJ1-6; D possibly corresponds to TRBD1 (5 bases). The length of the CDR3 is 17 residues. CDR1 is LGHNA and CDR2 is YSLEER in the germline V gene. The DNA of the CDR3 is TGCGCCAGCAGCCAAGACAGGGCTATCAGCCTAGATTCCCCCCTCCACTTT. Amino acids: CASSQDRAISLDSPLHF.

This clone was found once. The rearrangement joins TRBV7-2 to TRBJ2-7; D is unresolved. The V and J ends lost 2 bases and 3 bases respectively, with 14 bases between them. The CDR3 sequence is 15 residues long. Germline CDR1 and CDR2: SGHTA and FQGNSA. Written as DNA, the CDR3 is TGTGCCAGCAGCTTATCAGGTCAAGCCGGCTACGAGCAGTACTTC. It codes for CASSLSGQAGYEQYF.

The J gene is TRBJ2-2, the V gene TRBV15, with a tentative D call TRBD1 (6 bases). Germline V gene sequence: CDR1 LNHNV, CDR2 YYDKDF (reference sequence). V was cut by 3 bases and J by 3 bases, with 20 bases left in between. The CDR3 runs to 18 residues. The CDR3 reads CATSSEGFGTLYTGELFF. In nucleotides, the CDR3 is TGTGCCACCAGCAGTGAGGGGTTCGGGACACTATACACCGGGGAGCTGTTTTTT.

The chain combines TRBV27 with TRBJ2-7; 9 bases match TRBD1. The ends lost 4 bases at V and 3 bases at J; junction bases unmatched: 4. CDR3 length: 14 residues. The germline V gene has CDR1 MNHEY and CDR2 SMNVEV (reference sequence). In DNA, the CDR3 is TGTGCCAGCAGTTCACAGGGGGCTTTCTACGAGCAGTACTTC. Translated, it gives CASSSQGAFYEQYF.